These 11 T cell receptor beta chains share one sample of origin, sequenced in a study of shared clonotypes between healthy human individuals. Profiling relied on immunoSEQ multiplex PCR, and the TCRdb table lists in-frame clones only, not all of them. This table has more than 550,000 clones, around 70% appearing once. The sample was memory CD4+ T cells sorted from blood. Documented subset: CD45RA-negative fraction. Source of these receptors: a young woman in good health.

The CDR3 DNA follows: TGTGCCAGCAGTCTCAACTACCAACAGCGGCGGGAGCAGTTCTTC. Its translation: CASSLNYQQRREQFF. V is TRBV27 and J is TRBJ2-1, with D possibly TRBD2 on 5 matching bases. The CDR3 covers 15 residues. CDR1 and CDR2 (germline): MNHEY, SMNVEV (reference sequence). The germline V and J ends were trimmed by 5 bases and 10 bases, with 21 bases remaining between them.

The chain employs TRBV10-2 and TRBJ2-7; the match to TRBD1 covers 10 bases. Losses at the gene ends were 1 base for V and 3 bases for J; bases not matched to a gene: 6. CDR3 length: 16 amino acids. Germline V gene sequence: CDR1 WSHSY, CDR2 SAAADI. The CDR3 DNA is TGCGCCAGCAGTGAGTGGGGACAGGGGTTGGGCTACGAGCAGTACTTC. Translating it yields CASSEWGQGLGYEQYF.

The rearrangement joins TRBV14 to TRBJ2-1; TRBD2 matches 8 bases. The CDR3 spans 19 residues. V lost 4 bases and J lost 1; bases outside the gene matches: 15. Germline values: CDR1 SGHDN, CDR2 FVKESK. The DNA of the CDR3 is TGTGCCAGCAGCCCCCGGACGCGACTAGCGATTGTTTCCTACAATGAGCAGTTCTTC. Translating gives CASSPRTRLAIVSYNEQFF.

The V and J genes are TRBV11-2 and TRBJ1-2, with no clear D. Trimming removed 5 bases at V and 4 bases at J, with 8 bases between. CDR1 is SGHAT, CDR2 FQNNGV, per germline. The CDR3 has 12 residues. The CDR3 reads CASSEDGYGYTF. CDR3 DNA sequence: TGTGCCAGCAGCGAGGACGGCTATGGCTACACCTTC.

V and J are TRBV2 and TRBJ1-2; 10 bases align to TRBD1. This CDR3 spans 15 amino acids. The trim removed 4 bases at V and 4 bases at J, leaving 6 bases unmatched. Germline V gives CDR1 SNHLY, CDR2 FYNNEI. The CDR3 here is CASSVRTGGAYGYTF. The DNA for the CDR3 is TGTGCCAGCAGTGTAAGGACAGGGGGAGCCTATGGCTACACCTTC.

V is TRBV19 and J is TRBJ2-1; 12 nucleotides line up with TRBD2. After removal of 4 bases from V and 5 bases from J, the junction contained 6 bases not matched to a gene. The CDR3 is 16 residues long. Germline assignment: CDR1 LNHDA and CDR2 SQIVND (reference sequence). CDR3 coding DNA: TGTGCCAGTAGTAGGAGACTAGCGGGAGAGAACAATGAGCAGTTCTTC. Translation: CASSRRLAGENNEQFF.

CDR3 nucleotides: TGTGCCAGCAGCTTAGACCCAGGGCGCTACGAGCAGTACTTC. Translated: CASSLDPGRYEQYF. The V and J genes are TRBV9 and TRBJ2-7, with D maybe TRBD1 (5 bases). From germline, CDR1 is SGDLS and CDR2 YYNGEE. The V and J ends lost 4 bases and 3 bases respectively, with 14 bases between them. This CDR3 contains 14 residues.

This clone appeared a few times. The chain recombines TRBV7-9 with TRBJ2-7; 11 nucleotides agree with TRBD2. Per germline, CDR1 SEHNR and CDR2 FQNEAQ (reference sequence). The CDR3 loop spans 15 amino acids. V was pared by 5 bases and J by 5 bases, with 8 bases of the junction left unmatched. In DNA, the CDR3 is TGTGCCAGCAGCCCCCTTAGCGGGAGGGCCCACGAGCAGTACTTC. As protein: CASSPLSGRAHEQYF.

The chain employs TRBV5-1 and TRBJ2-3, with 7 nucleotides matching TRBD1. V was clipped by 3 bases and J by 4 bases; unmatched bases: 11. This CDR3 spans 16 amino acids. Germline CDR1 SGHRS, CDR2 YFSETQ. CDR3 sequence: CASSSTGAVASDTQYF. CDR3 nucleotide sequence: TGCGCCAGCAGCTCCACAGGGGCCGTTGCTTCAGATACGCAGTATTTT. The variable domain in full, with the rest retrieved from reference TRBV5-1 and TRBJ2-3, is KAGVTQTPRYLIKTRGQQVTLSCSPISGHRSVSWYQQTPGQGLQFLFEYFSETQRNKGNFPGRFSGRQFSNSRSEMNVSTLELGDSALYLCASSSTGAVASDTQYFGPGTRLTVL.

About this clone itself: Other DNA variants within this sample encode the same CDR3. The V call is TRBV28, the J call TRBJ2-3, with 10 bases lining up with TRBD2. The germline V gene encodes CDR1 MDHEN and CDR2 SYDVKM. The V segment lost 4 bases and the J segment 1 base; nucleotides outside the gene matches: 2. The length of the CDR3 is 15 residues. The CDR3, as DNA: TGTGCCAGCAGTTCTAGCGGGAGACGCACAGATACGCAGTATTTT. It specifies CASSSSGRRTDTQYF.

J is TRBJ1-5 and V is TRBV19; D is uncertain. CDR3 length: 14 amino acids. Per the germline V gene, CDR1 is LNHDA and CDR2 is SQIVND (reference sequence). Trimming removed 4 bases at V and 5 bases at J, with 12 bases between. This CDR3 reads CASSKGDWYQPQHF. In DNA, the CDR3 is TGTGCCAGTAGTAAGGGTGATTGGTATCAGCCCCAGCATTTT.